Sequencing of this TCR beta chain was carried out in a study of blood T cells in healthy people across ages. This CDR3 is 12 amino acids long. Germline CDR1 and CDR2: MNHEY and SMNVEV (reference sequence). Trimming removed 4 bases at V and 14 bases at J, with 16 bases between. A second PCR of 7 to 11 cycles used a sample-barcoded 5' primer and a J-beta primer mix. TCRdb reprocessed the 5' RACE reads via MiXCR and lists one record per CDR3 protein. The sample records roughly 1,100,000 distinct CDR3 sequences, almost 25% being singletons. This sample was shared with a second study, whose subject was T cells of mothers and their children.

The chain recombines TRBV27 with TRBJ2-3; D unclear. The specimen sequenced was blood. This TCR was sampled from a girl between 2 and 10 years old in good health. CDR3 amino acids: CASSSWADERYF. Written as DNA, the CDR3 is TGTGCCAGCAGTTCTTGGGCGGATGAGAGGTATTTT.